This T cell receptor beta chain was sequenced during a study of CD8+ T cells in alopecia areata. Study observations and caveats: Higher clonality than in normal scalp was seen in lesional scalp, especially alopecia totalis/universalis.

With regard to this clone: Its antigen is not identified.

Germline CDR1 MNHNS, CDR2 SASEGT. CDR3 length: 16 residues. V was pared by 4 bases and J by 0 bases, with 15 bases between. RNA was isolated and reverse transcribed to cDNA, the sequencing template. The assay was immunoSEQ multiplex PCR, and TCRdb's table has in-frame clones only and misses some. Of roughly 210,000 clones in the sample, 40% to 55% were seen once. Treatment in this sample: oral pan-JAK inhibitor, 5-10 mg twice daily. Material: CD4+ T cells sorted from blood, obtained between weeks 36 and 40, from a patient treated with tofacitinib. The gene calls are TRBV6-1 and TRBJ1-1; D is uncertain. The source of this sequence is a human donor with alopecia areata. CDR3 in amino acids: CASSVSAVLMNTEAFF. DNA for the CDR3: TGTGCCAGCAGTGTGTCGGCAGTCCTAATGAACACTGAAGCTTTCTTT.